These 29 T cell receptor beta chains came from one sample sequenced in a study. MiXCR was run by TCRdb on the 5' RACE reads, yielding one entry per CDR3 protein. The sample consists of roughly 64,000 distinct CDR3 sequences, about 22% of them appearing once. Sample: memory CD4+ T cells sorted from a lymph node. Subset reported: memory CD4+ T cells, CD4+CD45RO+CD25-. The receptor set was obtained from a female donor with breast cancer.

In its sample, this clonotype was seen a few times. This sequence joins TRBV11-2 and TRBJ2-1; 7 positions agree with TRBD2. Germline loops: CDR1 SGHAT, CDR2 FQNNGV. The V gene end was trimmed by 5 bases and the J gene end by 4 bases; junction bases not matched to a gene: 14. The CDR3 has 17 residues. In DNA form, the CDR3 reads TGTGCCAGCAGCATTCGGCGGACTAGATCGTCGTACAATGAGCAGTTCTTC. Its translation is CASSIRRTRSSYNEQFF.

This clonotype came up a few times. The chain is built from TRBV7-2 and TRBJ2-5; perhaps TRBD2 as D (6 bases). Germline V gene lookup returns CDR1 SGHTA and CDR2 FQGNSA. Deletions cut 5 bases from V and 4 bases from J, with 14 bases between. CDR3 length: 14 residues. CDR3 residues: CASSPGLALETQYF. The CDR3, as DNA: TGTGCCAGCAGCCCCGGCCTAGCGTTAGAGACCCAGTACTTC.

This clonotype was counted ten times or more. The chain is built from TRBV24-1 and TRBJ2-1; possibly TRBD2 for D (6 bases). The CDR3 length is 13 residues. Germline CDR1 KGHDR, CDR2 SFDVKD. Trimming pared 4 bases from V and 9 bases from J, leaving 12 bases between. CDR3 in amino acids: CATSDRLVGEQFF. The CDR3, as DNA: TGTGCCACCAGTGACCGACTAGTTGGTGAGCAGTTCTTC.

The V and J genes are TRBV7-2 and TRBJ1-5; no clear D. V lost 0 bases to trimming and J lost 6 bases, with 12 bases between them. This CDR3 has 15 amino acids. Germline CDR1 reads SGHTA; CDR2 reads FQGNSA. CDR3 residues: CASSLALGTGQPQHF. The CDR3 DNA is TGTGCCAGCAGCTTAGCACTGGGAACCGGTCAGCCCCAGCATTTT.

V and J are TRBV6-1 and TRBJ1-5; tentatively, D is TRBD1 (6 bases). CDR1 is MNHNS, CDR2 SASEGT, per germline. The CDR3 runs to 13 residues. Trimming stripped 8 bases from V and 3 bases from J, with 11 bases between. This chain's CDR3 is CASLRTVNQPQHF. The CDR3 coding sequence is TGTGCCAGCCTGAGGACAGTCAATCAGCCCCAGCATTTT.

This clonotype was counted a few times. The V call is TRBV12-3 or TRBV12-4, the J call TRBJ2-3, with TRBD2 matching over 8 bases. The CDR3 covers 16 residues. J was trimmed by 3 bases and V by 2 bases; bases with no gene match: 7. The CDR3 loop is CASSLSSGSLTDTQYF. As DNA, the CDR3 is TGTGCCAGCAGTTTATCCAGCGGGAGCCTTACAGATACGCAGTATTTT.

This clonotype occurred many times. This chain joins TRBV6-5 and TRBJ1-2; D unclear. V lost 0 bases and J lost 4, with 12 bases in between. The CDR3 is 15 amino acids. Germline V gene data show CDR1 as MNHEY and CDR2 as SVGAGI. CDR3 sequence: CASSYSKGSLYGYTF. CDR3 bases: TGTGCCAGCAGTTACTCGAAGGGCAGCCTCTATGGCTACACCTTC.

The chain couples TRBV5-1 to TRBJ2-2; the D gene is possibly TRBD1 (6 bases). This CDR3 region has 14 residues. Germline V CDR1 and CDR2: SGHRS, YFSETQ. V was shortened by 1 base and J by 10 bases, with 14 bases between the two germline ends. The CDR3 nucleotides read TGCGCCAGCAGCTTGACGGCAGGGGCATTGGAGCTGTTTTTT. Amino acids: CASSLTAGALELFF.

This clonotype was found a few times. The CDR3 region is CASSQGGTGYQPQHF. Here the CDR3 DNA reads TGTGCCAGCAGCCAAGGCGGTACAGGGTATCAGCCCCAGCATTTT. V is TRBV3-1 and J is TRBJ1-5; perhaps TRBD1 as D (6 bases). Germline CDR1 and CDR2: LGHDT and YNNKEL (reference sequence). V lost 1 base, J lost 5 bases, and 12 bases lay in between. There are 15 residues in the CDR3.

The sample holds a few counts of this clonotype. The chain employs TRBV7-2 and TRBJ2-3; D gene ambiguous. The germline CDR1 and CDR2 sequences are SGHTA and FQGNSA. The CDR3 contains 13 residues. V was pared by 1 base and J by 14 bases, with 16 bases between. CDR3 sequence reads: CASSLERFRDRYF. The CDR3 coding sequence is TGTGCCAGCAGCTTAGAAAGGTTTAGGGATCGGTATTTT. Drawing the rest from reference TRBV7-2 and TRBJ2-3, the complete variable domain is GAGVSQSPSNKVTEKGKDVELRCDPISGHTALYWYRQSLGQGLEFLIYFQGNSAPDKSGLPSDRFSAERTGGSVSTLTIQRTQQEDSAVYLCASSLERFRDRYFGPGTRLTVL.

The J gene is TRBJ1-6, the V gene TRBV5-1; 7 bases fit TRBD1. The germline gives CDR1 SGHRS, CDR2 YFSETQ. The CDR3 is 17 residues long. Losses at the gene ends were 3 bases for V and 0 bases for J; bases not matched to a gene: 6. In DNA form, the CDR3 reads TGCGCCAGCAGCTCGGGACAGAGATTCTCCTATAATTCACCCCTCCACTTT. Protein product: CASSSGQRFSYNSPLHF.

J is TRBJ1-1 and V is TRBV3-1; D not certain. This CDR3 is built from 14 residues. V lost 4 bases to trimming and J lost 6 bases, with 15 bases between them. Germline CDR1 reads LGHDT; CDR2 reads YNNKEL (reference sequence). CDR3 protein: CASSPFRGSAEAFF. In nucleotides, the CDR3 is TGTGCCAGCAGCCCTTTTCGGGGAAGCGCTGAAGCTTTCTTT. The variable domain in full, completed from reference TRBV3-1 and TRBJ1-1, reads DTAVSQTPKYLVTQMGNDKSIKCEQNLGHDTMYWYKQDSKKFLKIMFSYNNKELIINETVPNRFSPKSPDKAHLNLHINSLELGDSAVYFCASSPFRGSAEAFFGQGTRLTVV.

This chain joins TRBV29-1 and TRBJ2-3, with D perhaps TRBD1 (5 bases). CDR1 and CDR2 (germline): SQVTM, ANQGSEA. V shed 4 bases and J shed 5 bases, with 13 bases lying between them. The CDR3 consists of 13 residues. The CDR3 protein is CSVGAGKRDTQYF. CDR3 coding DNA: TGCAGCGTTGGGGCAGGGAAACGAGATACGCAGTATTTT.

This clonotype showed up many times. The rearrangement links TRBV6-5 to TRBJ2-1, with D perhaps matching TRBD1 or TRBD2 (6 bases each). CDR1 and CDR2 from the germline V gene are MNHEY and SVGAGI. The CDR3 is made up of 12 amino acids. V gave up 4 bases and J gave up 15 bases, with 16 bases separating them. CDR3 in amino acids: CASSSNTGRWFF. The CDR3 DNA is TGTGCCAGCAGTTCCAACACAGGGAGGTGGTTCTTC.

This clonotype was picked up a small number of times. The chain has TRBV5-1 and TRBJ1-2; 9 nucleotides align to TRBD1. This CDR3 is 15 amino acids long. The germline gives CDR1 SGHRS, CDR2 YFSETQ. V shed 3 bases, J shed 3 bases, and the junction held 6 bases outside the gene matches. CDR3 in amino acids: CASSYGQGNDYGYTF. The CDR3 nucleotides are TGCGCCAGCAGCTACGGACAGGGGAACGACTATGGCTACACCTTC.

This clonotype was recorded a few times. The gene calls are TRBV6-5 and TRBJ2-7; D perhaps matches TRBD2 (6 bases). CDR3 length: 15 residues. CDR1 is MNHEY, CDR2 SVGAGI, per germline. Trimming pared 5 bases from V and 3 bases from J, leaving 17 bases between. The CDR3 loop is CASSLTWAGRYEQYF. The CDR3 nucleotides read TGTGCCAGCAGTCTAACGTGGGCGGGGCGCTACGAGCAGTACTTC.

This clonotype was detected only a few times. The chain couples TRBV6-5 to TRBJ1-2; D is uncertain. This CDR3 has 13 residues. Germline-derived CDR1 and CDR2 are MNHEY and SVGAGI. The CDR3 bases are TGTGCTACCTTAAGCCCCCTGAGCTACGGCTACACCTTC. Protein product: CATLSPLSYGYTF.

This chain connects TRBV28 to TRBJ1-1; D is unclear. Looked up from germline, CDR1 is MDHEN and CDR2 is SYDVKM. V was trimmed by 8 bases and J by 1 base, leaving 11 bases between them. This CDR3 is 13 amino acids long. CDR3 region: CASGSHGNTEAFF. The CDR3 DNA sequence: TGTGCCAGCGGGTCTCACGGGAACACTGAAGCTTTCTTT.

This rearrangement joins TRBV11-2 to TRBJ1-1; 10 nucleotides match TRBD1. Germline assignment: CDR1 SGHAT and CDR2 FQNNGV. This CDR3 is 13 amino acids long. Unmatched junction bases numbered 8, after V lost 5 bases and J lost 11 bases. CDR3 protein: CASSQDRGHRAFF. In DNA form, the CDR3 reads TGTGCCAGCAGCCAAGACAGGGGGCATAGGGCTTTCTTT.

This clonotype was detected only a few times. The gene calls are TRBV7-9 and TRBJ1-1; possible D gene TRBD1, 5 bases. Trimming removed 5 bases from V and 5 bases from J, with 15 bases in between. The CDR3 spans 14 residues. Germline CDR1 SEHNR, CDR2 FQNEAQ (reference sequence). CDR3 sequence reads: CASSTYRLVTEAFF. CDR3 sequence (DNA): TGTGCCAGCAGCACCTACAGGTTGGTGACTGAAGCTTTCTTT. The full variable domain, its missing parts supplied by reference TRBV7-9 and TRBJ1-1, is DTGVSQNPRHKITKRGQNVTFRCDPISEHNRLYWYRQTLGQGPEFLTYFQNEAQLEKSRLLSDRFSAERPKGSFSTLEIQRTEQGDSAMYLCASSTYRLVTEAFFGQGTRLTVV.

This chain links TRBV11-1 with TRBJ1-6; D remains ambiguous. Germline CDR1 and CDR2: SGHAT and FQDESV (reference sequence). Trimming took 5 bases from V and 13 from J, leaving 21 bases between them. This CDR3 has 15 amino acids. The CDR3 loop reads CASSITHPEVGPLHF. The CDR3 DNA sequence: TGTGCCAGCAGCATAACCCACCCCGAGGTGGGGCCCCTCCACTTT. The full variable domain, its missing parts supplied by reference TRBV11-1 and TRBJ1-6, is EAEVAQSPRYKITEKSQAVAFWCDPISGHATLYWYRQILGQGPELLVQFQDESVVDDSQLPKDRFSAERLKGVDSTLKIQPAELGDSAMYLCASSITHPEVGPLHFGNGTRLTVT.

The table lists this clonotype with a few counts. The rearrangement uses TRBV20-1 and TRBJ1-5; 10 bases agree with TRBD1. The ends lost 0 bases at V and 7 bases at J; junction bases unmatched: 9. Germline assignment: CDR1 DFQATT and CDR2 SNEGSKA (reference sequence). The CDR3 contains 16 residues. Written as DNA, the CDR3 is TGCAGTGCTAGAGATGCGGGACAGGGGTACATGCAGCCCCAGCATTTT. Encoded protein: CSARDAGQGYMQPQHF.

The table lists this clonotype with a few counts. The chain uses TRBV5-1 and TRBJ2-3; no clear D. This CDR3 is 14 amino acids long. Trimming removed 0 bases at V and 2 bases at J, with 7 bases between. In germline, CDR1 is SGHRS, CDR2 YFSETQ. The chain's CDR3 is CASSLGATTDTQYF. As DNA, the CDR3 is TGCGCCAGCAGCTTGGGGGCTACCACAGATACGCAGTATTTT. The entire variable domain, with the rest obtained from reference TRBV5-1 and TRBJ2-3, is as follows: KAGVTQTPRYLIKTRGQQVTLSCSPISGHRSVSWYQQTPGQGLQFLFEYFSETQRNKGNFPGRFSGRQFSNSRSEMNVSTLELGDSALYLCASSLGATTDTQYFGPGTRLTVL.

This clonotype was seen at least ten times. The chain recombines TRBV5-1 with TRBJ2-6; D remains unclear. Trimming pared 0 bases from V and 4 bases from J, leaving 5 bases between. CDR1 is SGHRS and CDR2 is YFSETQ in the germline V gene. The CDR3 contains 14 residues. Here the CDR3 DNA reads TGCGCCAGCAGCTTGGAACCAGGGGCCAACGTCCTGACTTTC. Translating it yields CASSLEPGANVLTF.

This clonotype was recorded a few times. The J gene is TRBJ2-7, the V gene TRBV7-9; D gene ambiguous. The CDR3 is 14 amino acids. V was trimmed by 1 base and J by 0 bases, leaving 7 bases between them. Germline V CDR1 and CDR2: SEHNR, FQNEAQ (reference sequence). This chain's CDR3 is CASSLGPPSYEQYF. In DNA form, the CDR3 reads TGTGCCAGCAGCTTAGGCCCCCCCTCCTACGAGCAGTACTTC.

This clonotype was recorded at least ten times. The chain carries TRBV7-9 and TRBJ1-1, with a possible D match to TRBD1 (6 bases). Germline V gene sequence: CDR1 SEHNR, CDR2 FQNEAQ (reference sequence). The CDR3 sequence is 14 residues long. V was clipped by 4 bases and J by 6 bases, with 15 bases between them. CDR3 in amino acids: CASSSPRGQAEAFF. CDR3 nucleotide sequence: TGTGCCAGCAGCTCTCCCCGGGGGCAGGCTGAAGCTTTCTTT.

This clonotype was detected only a few times. The chain combines TRBV20-1 with TRBJ2-3; 12 bases align to TRBD1. This CDR3 contains 16 residues. V shed 3 bases and J 4 bases; nucleotides not matched to a gene: 8. The germline CDR1 and CDR2 sequences are DFQATT and SNEGSKA (reference sequence). The CDR3 protein is CSASYSGTGGPDTQYF. The CDR3 DNA follows: TGCAGTGCTAGCTATTCCGGGACAGGGGGCCCAGATACGCAGTATTTT.

This clonotype occurred many times. The chain combines TRBV5-1 with TRBJ2-1; possible D gene TRBD1, 5 bases. The CDR3 has 15 residues. Germline CDR1 SGHRS, CDR2 YFSETQ. With 0 bases removed from V and 5 bases from J, the gap between germline ends came to 12 bases. The CDR3 DNA is TGCGCCAGCAGCTTGGGGGTCACAGGTGACAATGAGCAGTTCTTC. It codes for CASSLGVTGDNEQFF.

Concerning this clonotype: A junction end diverges from the germline sequence, so it may reflect a read error. DNA of the CDR3: TGTGCCAGCAGTGAAGAACCACCACGACAAGGGGTCTTC. Residues: CASSEEPPRQGVF. This rearrangement joins TRBV2 to TRBJ2-7, with D possibly being TRBD1 (5 bases). Germline V gives CDR1 SNHLY, CDR2 FYNNEI. This CDR3 contains 13 residues.